The sequence of this T cell receptor beta chain was determined in a study of blood T cells in healthy people across ages. Study background: Per every two T cells, about one barcoded beta molecule was captured by template switching.

General study points: Diversity estimated from one million T cells was considered an underestimate.

PCR was performed a second time for roughly 7 to 11 cycles using a sample-barcoded 5' primer and a J-beta primer mix. One entry per CDR3 protein, called by TCRdb with MiXCR from the 5' RACE reads. The table lists around 870,000 distinct CDR3 sequences, roughly 26% of them singletons. Looked up from germline, CDR1 is ENHRY and CDR2 is SYGVKD. The CDR3 has 13 amino acids. Trimming left V 4 bases short and J 2 bases short, with 9 bases between. This clonotype was picked up a small number of times. Its antigen is not known. Each donor gave around 9.6 milliliters of peripheral blood. Isolated per sample were at least 7 million PBMCs.

This sequence joins TRBV10-3 and TRBJ2-7; tentative D call: TRBD1 (6 bases). The sequence came from an elderly woman in good health. Sequenced material: blood. The CDR3: CAISGGGPYEQYF. CDR3 nucleotides: TGTGCCATCAGTGGTGGGGGCCCCTACGAGCAGTACTTC.